This T cell receptor (beta chain) derives from a study of T cell responses to AZD1222 COVID-19 vaccine. Repertoires were generated with immunoSEQ multiplex PCR, while TCRdb's copy carries only in-frame clones and drops some. Of about 150,000 clones listed, about 92% were seen once; the top ten hold roughly 3.5%. Germline lookup yields CDR1 SGHVS and CDR2 FNYEAQ. This CDR3 contains 15 residues. Trimming cost V 5 bases and J 5 bases, with 19 bases left between them. This material consisted of peripheral blood, taken 28 days after the second AZD1222 dose. J is TRBJ2-7 and V is TRBV7-6; D perhaps matches TRBD2 (7 bases). The sequence came from an adult who received the AZD1222 COVID-19 vaccine. CDR3 sequence reads: CASSIRGGKSDEQYF. The CDR3 region has the DNA TGTGCCAGCAGCATTAGGGGGGGCAAATCGGACGAGCAGTACTTC.